This TCR beta chain derives from a study of T-cell memory formation after mild COVID-19. The table lists this clonotype with many counts. Its antigen is still unknown. This CDR3 region has 14 residues. Germline loops: CDR1 SGHRS, CDR2 YFSETQ. Trimming took 1 base from V and 1 from J, leaving 8 bases between them. Study-level results: Among CD4+ contracting clones, most were CM and EM, and CD8+ ones EMRA. The pre-infection memory compartment contained some responding clones, suggesting cross-reactive memory joined.

Researchers used 5'RACE with constant-segment primers to make TCR alpha and TCR beta cDNA libraries that carry sample barcodes and UMIs. A single record per CDR3 protein comes from TCRdb applying MiXCR to the 5' RACE reads. The table lists 400,000 to 500,000 distinct CDR3 sequences, around 17% of them singletons, with under 25% in the top ten. The V gene is TRBV5-1, the J gene TRBJ1-1; D gene uncertain. The clonotype originates from a man aged 18 to 35 who had mild COVID-19 (a few samples of this study predate the infection). Cell type and time point are not known. Sample: PBMCs or a T cell subset sorted from them (not recorded which). The CDR3 loop is CASSLYRTNTEAFF. The CDR3 DNA is TGCGCCAGCAGCTTGTACCGGACGAACACTGAAGCTTTCTTT.